This T cell receptor beta chain stems from a study of CD8+ T cells in alopecia areata. The investigators collected lesional scalp punch biopsies and peripheral blood from alopecia areata patients. For this clone: What it recognizes is unknown.

The CDR3 is 12 amino acids. V lost 3 bases and J 2 bases, leaving 7 bases between the germline ends. CDR1 GTSNPN and CDR2 SVGIG come from the germline V gene (reference sequence). Sequencing templates came from extracted RNA that was reverse transcribed into cDNA. Assay: immunoSEQ multiplex PCR; the TCRdb copy retains only in-frame clones and omits some. This sample carries 120,000 or so clones, about 57% of them seen once, and the ten largest clones take 4.5% to 5.5%. Overall study findings and caveats: The study found higher clonality in lesional than normal scalp, especially in alopecia totalis/universalis.

Sequenced material: CD4+ T cells sorted from blood, taken at week 0. The clonotype was recovered from a human donor with alopecia areata. The chain is built from TRBV30 and TRBJ2-5, with D perhaps TRBD2 (6 bases). The CDR3 DNA sequence: TGTGCCTGGAGGGGACTTCAAGAGACCCAGTACTTC. This sequence encodes CAWRGLQETQYF.